These 2 T cell receptor beta chains originate from one sample sequenced in a study of cytomegalovirus exposure and HLA in healthy donors. The PCR had 60 Vbeta and 13 Jbeta primers. The data were produced by immunoSEQ multiplex PCR, yet TCRdb's version contains in-frame clones alone and is incomplete. The table has 150,000 to 200,000 clones, roughly 70% seen once. Sequenced input: PBMCs. The receptors originated from a woman aged 40 to 50 in good health and CMV-seropositive.

The chain uses TRBV18 and TRBJ2-2; a possible D gene is TRBD2 (5 bases). V lost 3 bases to trimming and J lost 4 bases, with 9 bases between them. The CDR3 sequence is 14 residues long. From germline, CDR1 is KGHSH and CDR2 LQKENI. In DNA form, the CDR3 reads TGTGCCAGCTCACCCTCTAGCTCCACCGGGGAGCTGTTTTTT. Amino acid sequence: CASSPSSSTGELFF.

The chain couples TRBV6-6 to TRBJ2-7; TRBD1 agrees at 10 bases. Trimming took 7 bases from V and 7 from J; bases not matched to a gene: 13. Looked up from germline, CDR1 is MNHNY and CDR2 is SVGAGI (reference sequence). The CDR3 consists of 15 residues. CDR3: CASNDGTGVLGEQYF. CDR3 DNA sequence: TGTGCCAGCAATGATGGGACAGGGGTTTTGGGAGAGCAGTACTTC.